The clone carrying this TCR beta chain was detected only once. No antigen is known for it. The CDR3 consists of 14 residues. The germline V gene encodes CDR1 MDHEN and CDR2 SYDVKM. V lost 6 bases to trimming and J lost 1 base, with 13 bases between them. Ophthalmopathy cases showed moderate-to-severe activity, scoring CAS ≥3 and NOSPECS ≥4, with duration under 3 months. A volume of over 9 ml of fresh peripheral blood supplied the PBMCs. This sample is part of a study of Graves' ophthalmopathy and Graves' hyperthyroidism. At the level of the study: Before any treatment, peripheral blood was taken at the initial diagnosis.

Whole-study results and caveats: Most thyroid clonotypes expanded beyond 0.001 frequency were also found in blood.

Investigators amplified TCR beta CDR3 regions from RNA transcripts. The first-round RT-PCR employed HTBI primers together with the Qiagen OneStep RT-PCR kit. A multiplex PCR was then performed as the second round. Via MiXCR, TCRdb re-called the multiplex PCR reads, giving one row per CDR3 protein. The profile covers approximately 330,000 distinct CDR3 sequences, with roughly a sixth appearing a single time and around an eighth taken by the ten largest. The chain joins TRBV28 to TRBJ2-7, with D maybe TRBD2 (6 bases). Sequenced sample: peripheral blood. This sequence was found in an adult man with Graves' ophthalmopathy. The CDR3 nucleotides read TGTGCCAGCAGGGATCGGGACTCGTCCTACGAGCAGTACTTC. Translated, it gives CASRDRDSSYEQYF.